Presented here are 13 T cell receptor beta chains from one specimen sequenced in a study of metastatic and nonmetastatic thyroid tumors. Treatment of any kind had been given to no patient before thyroid surgery. TCRdb ran MiXCR on the PCR reads. The data show tens of thousands of clones, more than 9.5% seen once. The sequenced sample consisted of blood. Every receptor here comes from a female donor with papillary thyroid cancer or a benign thyroid nodule (not recorded which). Some clones in this sample may be carry-over from other donors' samples.

The sample holds many counts of this clone. The genes are TRBV19 and TRBJ2-7; D possibly corresponds to TRBD1 (6 bases). Germline V CDR1 and CDR2: LNHDA, SQIVND (reference sequence). There are 13 residues in the CDR3. V gave up 4 bases and J gave up 3 bases, with 10 bases separating them. The chain's CDR3 is CASSRQAFYEQYF. DNA of the CDR3: TGTGCCAGTAGTAGACAGGCCTTCTACGAGCAGTACTTC.

This clone was counted many times. The genes are TRBV19 and TRBJ1-6; D is perhaps TRBD1 (5 bases). Trimming cost V 7 bases and J 7 bases, with 14 bases left between them. This CDR3 region has 14 residues. Looked up from germline, CDR1 is LNHDA and CDR2 is SQIVND (reference sequence). The CDR3 region has the DNA TGTGCCAGTACCACGCGGGGGGGAAATTCACCCCTCCACTTT. It specifies CASTTRGGNSPLHF.

About this clone itself: At one end the junction does not follow the germline gene, possibly because of a read error. The rearrangement joins TRBV5-6 to TRBJ1-5; no definite D call. The CDR3 loop spans 12 amino acids. The germline V gene has CDR1 SGHDT and CDR2 YYEEEE. DNA of the CDR3: TGTGCCAGCATCTTGGGAGGTCAGCCCCAGCATTTT. Translation gives CASILGGQPQHF.

To note about this clone: This is likely a read error, given that the CDR3 carries no conserved phenylalanine or tryptophan at its end. V gene TRBV30 combines with J gene TRBJ2-7, with no clear D. V shed 8 bases and J shed 6 bases, with 11 bases lying between them. Germline loops: CDR1 GTSNPN, CDR2 SVGIG (reference sequence). CDR3 length equals 10 residues. CDR3 coding DNA: TGTGCCGTGGATGGTGGCGAGCAGTACTCC. It encodes CAVDGGEQYS.

This clone was seen at least ten times. This sample also contains other DNA sequences that code for the same CDR3. V gene TRBV4-1 combines with J gene TRBJ2-1; 9 bases line up with TRBD1. With 0 bases clipped from V and 7 bases from J, the junction kept 10 bases outside the gene matches. The CDR3 contains 17 residues. Germline V gives CDR1 MGHRA, CDR2 YSYEKL. The CDR3 DNA follows: TGCGCCAGCAGCCAAGACCCCTACAGGGGGCGGGATAATGAGCAGTTCTTC. Translated: CASSQDPYRGRDNEQFF.

The chain carries TRBV20-1 and TRBJ2-1, with 10 bases that match TRBD2. CDR1 is DFQATT and CDR2 is SNEGSKA in the germline V gene (reference sequence). With V trimmed by 2 bases and J by 2 bases, 9 bases remained unmatched. The CDR3 extends over 17 amino acids. CDR3 bases: TGCAGTGCTAGACGGATAGCGGGAGGAGGCCCCTACAATGAGCAGTTCTTC. Residues: CSARRIAGGGPYNEQFF.

In this sample, this clone turned up many times. This sequence joins TRBV9 and TRBJ1-5; D uncertain. CDR1 SGDLS and CDR2 YYNGEE come from the germline V gene. The CDR3 loop spans 14 amino acids. Trimming took 2 bases from V and 2 from J, leaving 8 bases between them. The CDR3 region is CASSVGWGNQPQHF. The CDR3 DNA reads TGTGCCAGCAGCGTGGGGTGGGGCAATCAGCCCCAGCATTTT. Combining the CDR3 with reference TRBV9 and TRBJ1-5 gives the whole variable domain DSGVTQTPKHLITATGQRVTLRCSPRSGDLSVYWYQQSLDQGLQFLIQYYNGEERAKGNILERFSAQQFPDLHSELNLSSLELGDSALYFCASSVGWGNQPQHFGDGTRLSIL.

This clone has ten or more counts. Within the sample, other DNA sequences also encode this same CDR3. V gene TRBV7-7 combines with J gene TRBJ2-3, with a possible D match to TRBD2 (6 bases). The V gene's germline CDR1 is SSHAT and CDR2 FNYEAQ (reference sequence). The CDR3 is made up of 13 amino acids. DNA of the CDR3: TGTGCTAGCGGTGGGGGACCCACAGATACGCAGTATTTT. It yields the protein CASGGGPTDTQYF.

At least ten counts were recorded for this clone. The chain couples TRBV4-1 to TRBJ1-1; unclear D gene. CDR3 length: 16 residues. The ends were cut back, 1 base at V and 1 base at J, with 13 bases in the middle. CDR1 and CDR2 (germline): MGHRA, YSYEKL. CDR3: CASSQVSQPRNTEAFF. The CDR3 DNA reads TGCGCCAGCAGCCAAGTGTCACAGCCTAGGAACACTGAAGCTTTCTTT.

This clone was seen at least ten times. V is TRBV7-8 and J is TRBJ1-1; D might be TRBD1 (5 bases). The germline gives CDR1 SGHVS, CDR2 FQNEAQ. This CDR3 is 18 amino acids long. Trimming stripped 3 bases from V and 0 bases from J, with 20 bases between. This CDR3 is CASSFSRQVGVMNTEAFF. As DNA, the CDR3 is TGTGCCAGCAGCTTTAGCAGGCAGGTAGGGGTCATGAACACTGAAGCTTTCTTT. Together with reference TRBV7-8 and TRBJ1-1, the CDR3 gives the full variable domain: GAGVSQSPRYKVAKRGQDVALRCDPISGHVSLFWYQQALGQGPEFLTYFQNEAQLDKSGLPSDRFFAERPEGSVSTLKIQRTQQEDSAVYLCASSFSRQVGVMNTEAFFGQGTRLTVV.

This clone was detected a few times. V usage is TRBV6-5 and J usage is TRBJ1-2; the match to TRBD1 covers 7 bases. The germline V gene encodes CDR1 MNHEY and CDR2 SVGAGI. The CDR3 extends over 16 amino acids. Unmatched junction bases numbered 11, after V lost 2 bases and J lost 5 bases. CDR3 nucleotide sequence: TGTGCCAGCAGTTACAACCGGGACAGCCGCTATTATGGCTACACCTTC. Protein: CASSYNRDSRYYGYTF.

This sequence joins TRBV30 and TRBJ2-7; 10 nucleotides match TRBD1. This CDR3 comprises 14 residues. Trimming cost V 5 bases and J 4 bases; bases outside gene matches: 8. Germline values: CDR1 GTSNPN, CDR2 SVGIG (reference sequence). The CDR3 DNA reads TGTGCCTGGGGTCGCCCGGGACAGGGGTACGAGCAGTACTTC. Its translation: CAWGRPGQGYEQYF.

This clone occurred many times. V and J are TRBV19 and TRBJ2-1; 14 nucleotides line up with TRBD2. The CDR3 has 16 residues. With V trimmed by 5 bases and J by 8 bases, 8 bases remained unmatched. Germline loops: CDR1 LNHDA, CDR2 SQIVND (reference sequence). The CDR3 nucleotides are TGTGCCAGTAGTTTCCTGCCGGGACTAGCGGGAGATGAGCAGTTCTTC. This codes for CASSFLPGLAGDEQFF.